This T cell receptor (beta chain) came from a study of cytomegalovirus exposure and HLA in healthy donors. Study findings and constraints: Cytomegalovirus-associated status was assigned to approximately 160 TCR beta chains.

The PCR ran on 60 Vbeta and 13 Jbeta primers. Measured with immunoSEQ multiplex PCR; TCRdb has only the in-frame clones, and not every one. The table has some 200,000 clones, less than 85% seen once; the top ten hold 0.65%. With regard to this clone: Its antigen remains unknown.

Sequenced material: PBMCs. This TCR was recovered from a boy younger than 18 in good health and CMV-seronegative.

The CDR3 DNA reads as TGCGCCAGCAGCCAAGTTTCGGGACAGGGTTATGGCTACACCTTC. Its translation is CASSQVSGQGYGYTF. This chain uses TRBV4-1 with TRBJ1-2; the match to TRBD1 covers 9 bases. This CDR3 is 15 amino acids long. Germline lookup yields CDR1 MGHRA and CDR2 YSYEKL. The V and J ends lost 1 base and 5 bases, in that order; junction bases with no gene match: 5.